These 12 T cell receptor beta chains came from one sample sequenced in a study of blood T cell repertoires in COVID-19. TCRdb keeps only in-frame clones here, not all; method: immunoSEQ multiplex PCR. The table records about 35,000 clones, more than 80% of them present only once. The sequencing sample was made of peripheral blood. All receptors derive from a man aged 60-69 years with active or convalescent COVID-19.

The CDR3 spells CASSLDRGLGGYTF. The CDR3 coding sequence is TGTGCCAGCAGCCTGGACAGGGGGTTAGGAGGCTACACCTTC. V is TRBV7-9 and J is TRBJ1-2, with 10 bases identical to TRBD1. CDR1 is SEHNR, CDR2 FQNEAQ, per germline (reference sequence). This CDR3 region has 14 residues. Trimming cost V 5 bases and J 8 bases; bases outside gene matches: 8.

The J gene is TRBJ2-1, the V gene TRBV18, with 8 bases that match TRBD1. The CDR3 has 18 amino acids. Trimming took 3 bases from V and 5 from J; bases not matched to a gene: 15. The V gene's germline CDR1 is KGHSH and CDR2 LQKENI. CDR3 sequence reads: CASSPGQGRSPRNNEQFF. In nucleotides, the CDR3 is TGTGCCAGCTCACCCGGACAGGGTCGTTCCCCACGAAACAATGAGCAGTTCTTC.

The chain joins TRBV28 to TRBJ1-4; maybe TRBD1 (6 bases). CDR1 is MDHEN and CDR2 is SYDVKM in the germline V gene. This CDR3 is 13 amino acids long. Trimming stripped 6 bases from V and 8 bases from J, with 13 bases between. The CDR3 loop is CASRGGVGEKLFF. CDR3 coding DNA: TGTGCCAGCAGAGGGGGGGTTGGAGAAAAACTGTTTTTT.

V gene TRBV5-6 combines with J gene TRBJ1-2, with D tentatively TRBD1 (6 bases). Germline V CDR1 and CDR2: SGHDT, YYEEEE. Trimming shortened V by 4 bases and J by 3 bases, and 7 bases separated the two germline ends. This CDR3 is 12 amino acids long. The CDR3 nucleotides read TGTGCCAGCAGCCGACAGGACTATGGCTACACCTTC. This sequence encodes CASSRQDYGYTF.

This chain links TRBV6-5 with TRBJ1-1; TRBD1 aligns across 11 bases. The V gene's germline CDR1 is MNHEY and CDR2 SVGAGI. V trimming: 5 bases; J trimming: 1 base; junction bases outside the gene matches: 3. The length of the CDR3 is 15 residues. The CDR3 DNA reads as TGTGCCAGCAGTCTGGACAGGGGGCGGAACACTGAAGCTTTCTTT. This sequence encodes CASSLDRGRNTEAFF.

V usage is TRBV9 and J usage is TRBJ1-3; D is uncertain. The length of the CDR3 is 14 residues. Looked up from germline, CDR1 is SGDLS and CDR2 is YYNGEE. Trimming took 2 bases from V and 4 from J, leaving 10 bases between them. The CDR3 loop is CASSVAGSGNTIYF. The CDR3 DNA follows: TGTGCCAGCAGCGTGGCGGGGTCGGGAAACACCATATATTTT.

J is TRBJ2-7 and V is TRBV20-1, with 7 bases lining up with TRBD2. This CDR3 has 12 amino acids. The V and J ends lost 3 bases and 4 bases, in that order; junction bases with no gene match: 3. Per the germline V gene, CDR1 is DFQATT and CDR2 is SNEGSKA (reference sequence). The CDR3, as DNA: TGCAGTGCTAGTCTGGGGGGGTACGAGCAGTACGTC. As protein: CSASLGGYEQYV.

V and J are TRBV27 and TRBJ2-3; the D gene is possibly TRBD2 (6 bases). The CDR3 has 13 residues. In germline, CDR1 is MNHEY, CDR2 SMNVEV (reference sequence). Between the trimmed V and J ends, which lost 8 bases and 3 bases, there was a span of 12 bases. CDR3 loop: CASVLRGTDTQYF. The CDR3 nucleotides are TGTGCCAGCGTCTTGCGGGGAACAGATACGCAGTATTTT.

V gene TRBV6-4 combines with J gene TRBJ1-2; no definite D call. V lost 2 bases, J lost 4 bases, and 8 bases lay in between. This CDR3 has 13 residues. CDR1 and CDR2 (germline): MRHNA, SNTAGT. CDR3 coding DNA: TGTGCCAGCAGTGACAGGAGTGGCTATGGCTACACCTTC. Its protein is CASSDRSGYGYTF.

CDR3 sequence: CATSSMPPGVGWEKLFF. The CDR3 DNA reads TGTGCCACCAGCAGTATGCCCCCGGGGGTAGGTTGGGAAAAACTGTTTTTT. The chain has TRBV15 and TRBJ1-4, with D maybe TRBD1 (5 bases). CDR3 length: 17 residues. CDR1 and CDR2 (germline): LNHNV, YYDKDF (reference sequence). V was cut by 3 bases and J by 8 bases, with 22 bases left in between. The entire variable domain, with the rest obtained from reference TRBV15 and TRBJ1-4, is as follows: DAMVIQNPRYQVTQFGKPVTLSCSQTLNHNVMYWYQQKSSQAPKLLFHYYDKDFNNEADTPDNFQSRRPNTSFCFLDIRSPGLGDTAMYLCATSSMPPGVGWEKLFFGSGTQLSVL.

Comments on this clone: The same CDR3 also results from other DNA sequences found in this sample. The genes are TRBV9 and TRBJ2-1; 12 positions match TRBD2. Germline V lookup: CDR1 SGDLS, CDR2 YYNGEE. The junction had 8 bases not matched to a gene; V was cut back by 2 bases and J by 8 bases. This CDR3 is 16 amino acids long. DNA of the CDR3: TGTGCCAGCAGCGTGGCTCGGGCTAGCGGGAGGGATGAGCAGTTCTTC. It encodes CASSVARASGRDEQFF.

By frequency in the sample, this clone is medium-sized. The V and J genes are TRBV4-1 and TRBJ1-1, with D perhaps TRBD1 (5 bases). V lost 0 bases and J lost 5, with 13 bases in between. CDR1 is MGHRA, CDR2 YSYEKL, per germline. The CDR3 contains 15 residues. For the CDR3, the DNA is TGCGCCAGCAGCCAAGAGGGGAGGGGATGGACTGAAGCTTTCTTT. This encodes CASSQEGRGWTEAFF.